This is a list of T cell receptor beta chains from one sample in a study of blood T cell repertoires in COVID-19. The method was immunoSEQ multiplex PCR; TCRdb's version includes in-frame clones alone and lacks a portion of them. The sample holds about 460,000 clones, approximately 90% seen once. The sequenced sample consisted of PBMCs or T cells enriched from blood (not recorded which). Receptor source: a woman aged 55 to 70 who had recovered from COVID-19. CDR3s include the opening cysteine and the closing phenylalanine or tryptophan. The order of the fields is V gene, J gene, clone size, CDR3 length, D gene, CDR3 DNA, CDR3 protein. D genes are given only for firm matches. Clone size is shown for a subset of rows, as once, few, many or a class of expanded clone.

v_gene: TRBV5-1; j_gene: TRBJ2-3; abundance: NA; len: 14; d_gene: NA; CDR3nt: TGCGCCAGCAGCCTCCAGGGGGGAACAGATACGCAGTATTTT; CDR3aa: CASSLQGGTDTQYF
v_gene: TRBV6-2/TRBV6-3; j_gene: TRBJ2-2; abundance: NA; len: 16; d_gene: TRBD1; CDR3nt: TGTGCCAGCAGTTACTTGGACAGGGGAGACACCGGGGAGCTGTTTTTT; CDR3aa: CASSYLDRGDTGELFF
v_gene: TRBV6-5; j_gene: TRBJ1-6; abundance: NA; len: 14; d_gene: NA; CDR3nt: TGTGCCAGCACCCGGGGACAACCAAATTCACCCCTCCACTTT; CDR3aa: CASTRGQPNSPLHF
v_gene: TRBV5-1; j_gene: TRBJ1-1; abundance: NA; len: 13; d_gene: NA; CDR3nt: TGCGCCAGCAGCATACAGGAGAACACTGAAGCTTTCTTT; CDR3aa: CASSIQENTEAFF
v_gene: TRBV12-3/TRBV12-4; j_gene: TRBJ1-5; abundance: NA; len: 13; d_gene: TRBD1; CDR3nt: TGTGCCAGCAGTCGAGGGGGCGGTCAGCCCCAGCATTTT; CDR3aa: CASSRGGGQPQHF
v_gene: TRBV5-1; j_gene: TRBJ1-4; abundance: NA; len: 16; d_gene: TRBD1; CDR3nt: TGCGCCAGCAGCATGACAGGGGGGGCAACTAATGAAAAACTGTTTTTT; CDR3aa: CASSMTGGATNEKLFF
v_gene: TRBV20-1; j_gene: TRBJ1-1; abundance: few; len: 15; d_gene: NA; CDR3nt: TGCAGTGCTAGTCGTGCCAGGGGCCTCAACACTGAAGCTTTCTTT; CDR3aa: CSASRARGLNTEAFF
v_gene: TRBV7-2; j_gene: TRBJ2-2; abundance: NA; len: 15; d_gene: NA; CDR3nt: TGTGCCAGCAGCCCTTCTCAGGGCCGGTCCGGGGAGCTGTTTTTT; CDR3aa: CASSPSQGRSGELFF
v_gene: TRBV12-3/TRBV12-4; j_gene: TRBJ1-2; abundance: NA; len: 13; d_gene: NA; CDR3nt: TGTGCCAGCAGTAATGGTGAGATCGTTAGCTACACCTTC; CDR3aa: CASSNGEIVSYTF
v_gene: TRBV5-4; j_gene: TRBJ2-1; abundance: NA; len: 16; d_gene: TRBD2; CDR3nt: TGTGCCAGCAGCGTTACTAGCGGGGGGGCGGTGGATGAGCAGTTCTTC; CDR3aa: CASSVTSGGAVDEQFF
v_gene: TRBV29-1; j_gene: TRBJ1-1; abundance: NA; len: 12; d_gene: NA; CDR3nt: TGCAGCGTGAGAGGGCAAGCAGCTGAAGCTTTCTTT; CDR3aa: CSVRGQAAEAFF
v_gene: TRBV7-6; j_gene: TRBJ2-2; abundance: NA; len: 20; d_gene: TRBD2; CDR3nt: TGTGCCAGCAGCGCAGGGCCTGTGGGGGGGTTTCCACCGAACACCGGGGAGCTGTTTTTT; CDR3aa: CASSAGPVGGFPPNTGELFF
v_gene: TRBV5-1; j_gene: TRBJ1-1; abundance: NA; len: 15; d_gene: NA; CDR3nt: TGCGCCAGCAGCGACCCGCCAGGAGGAAACACTGAAGCTTTCTTT; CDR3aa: CASSDPPGGNTEAFF
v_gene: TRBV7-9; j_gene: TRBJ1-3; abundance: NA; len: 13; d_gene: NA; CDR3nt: TGTGCCAGCGGGGACTTCTCTGGAAACACCATATATTTT; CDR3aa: CASGDFSGNTIYF
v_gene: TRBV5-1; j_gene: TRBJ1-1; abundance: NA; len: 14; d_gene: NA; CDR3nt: TGCGCCAGCGGCCCGACCGGGGGAACCGCAGAAGCTTTCTTT; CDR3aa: CASGPTGGTAEAFF
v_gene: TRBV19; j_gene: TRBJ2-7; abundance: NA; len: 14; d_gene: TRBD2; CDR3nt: TGTGCCAGTAGCTTTAGACTAGCAACCTACGAGCAGTACTTC; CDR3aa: CASSFRLATYEQYF